Shown below are 21 T cell receptor beta chains from a single sample sequenced in a study of molecular identifiers for immune sequencing clone quantification. Each CDR3 protein is one row after TCRdb ran MiXCR on the PCR reads. The repertoire has around 470,000 distinct CDR3 sequences, over 20% of them found once; the top ten carry approximately 0.8%. The sample comprised naive CD8+ T cells from blood, with Jurkat cell RNA spiked in. As to subset: FACS-sorted CD8+CD4-CCR7+CD45RA+ naive T cells. All receptors derive from a human donor in good health. Some libraries in this study had Jurkat cell RNA spiked in.

With regard to this clonotype: This may be a read error, as it is one base from a much larger clone. This chain connects TRBV7-9 to TRBJ2-3; D not resolved. Trimming stripped 1 base from V and 11 bases from J, with 16 bases between. The CDR3 loop spans 14 amino acids. Germline lookup yields CDR1 SEHNR and CDR2 FQNEAQ (reference sequence). This chain's CDR3 is CASSLVLMGNKQYF. CDR3 DNA sequence: TGTGCCAGCAGCTTAGTACTTATGGGAAATAAGCAGTATTTT.

The chain recombines TRBV4-2 with TRBJ2-1; 7 positions agree with TRBD2. Trimming cost V 0 bases and J 13 bases; bases outside gene matches: 6. The CDR3 has 13 residues. Germline lookup yields CDR1 LGHNA and CDR2 YNFKEQ. The CDR3 protein is CASSQDRSSGQFF. As DNA, the CDR3 is TGTGCCAGCAGCCAAGATCGGTCTAGCGGCCAGTTCTTC.

This clonotype was seen ten or more times. This chain connects TRBV29-1 to TRBJ1-1, with unresolved D. The V end lost 6 bases, the J end lost 2 bases, and 7 bases lay between the germline ends. Germline CDR1 is SQVTM and CDR2 is ANQGSEA. This CDR3 has 11 amino acids. In nucleotides, the CDR3 is TGCAGCGTCGTTAAAAACACTGAAGCTTTCTTT. Amino acids: CSVVKNTEAFF.

About this clonotype: A much larger clonotype is one base distant, so this may be a read error. The V gene is TRBV5-3, the J gene TRBJ2-1; 12 nucleotides match TRBD2. TRBV5-3 is recorded as an ORF, its role being uncertain. The CDR3 totals 15 residues. The CDR3 reads CASTLPTSGSWEQSF. The DNA for the CDR3 is TGTGCCAGCACCCTCCCGACTAGCGGGAGCTGGGAGCAGTCCTTC.

This sequence joins TRBV28 and TRBJ2-7, with 9 bases lining up with TRBD2. The CDR3 extends over 17 amino acids. After removal of 4 bases from V and 1 base from J, the junction contained 11 bases not matched to a gene. The germline V gene has CDR1 MDHEN and CDR2 SYDVKM. In DNA form, the CDR3 reads TGTGCCAGCAGTTCCGTGACTGCTAGCGGGGTATCCTACGAGCAGTACTTC. It specifies CASSSVTASGVSYEQYF.

To note about this clonotype: A much more abundant neighbour one base away suggests this may be a read error. The chain is built from TRBV9 and TRBJ2-2, with D possibly being TRBD2 (5 bases). V gave up 7 bases and J gave up 2 bases, with 21 bases separating them. The CDR3 is 17 amino acids. Per the germline V gene, CDR1 is SGDLS and CDR2 is YYNGEE. The CDR3 DNA reads TGTGCCAGCGGCGAGTCCGAGCGGAGAGGTAACACCGGGGAGCTGTTTTTT. Translated, it gives CASGESERRGNTGELFF.

This clonotype was picked up a small number of times. The rearrangement links TRBV11-2 to TRBJ2-7; weak D call: TRBD2 (7 bases). This CDR3 spans 15 amino acids. The germline CDR1 and CDR2 sequences are SGHAT and FQNNGV. V was trimmed by 4 bases and J by 2 bases, leaving 15 bases between them. The CDR3 sequence is CASSSLGGDPYEQYF. The DNA of the CDR3 is TGTGCCAGCAGCTCACTAGGGGGGGACCCCTACGAGCAGTACTTC.

This clonotype was counted only a few times. CDR3 sequence reads: CASSYSRVDTQYF. The DNA of the CDR3 is TGTGCCAGCAGTTACTCGCGGGTAGATACGCAGTATTTT. The chain couples TRBV6-5 to TRBJ2-3, with D perhaps TRBD2 (5 bases). CDR1 is MNHEY, CDR2 SVGAGI, per germline. The CDR3 is 13 amino acids. Trimming took off 0 bases at V and 5 bases at J, with 6 bases between the two ends.

This clonotype was counted many times. The V gene is TRBV27, the J gene TRBJ1-5; TRBD1 matches at 9 bases. Germline CDR1 MNHEY, CDR2 SMNVEV (reference sequence). The CDR3 has 15 amino acids. The J segment lost 3 bases and the V segment lost 6 bases, leaving 6 bases of the junction unmatched. The CDR3 protein is CASRLGQGNNQPQHF. The CDR3 DNA is TGTGCCAGCAGGTTGGGACAGGGTAACAATCAGCCCCAGCATTTT.

This clonotype was detected a few times. The rearrangement links TRBV6-2 or TRBV6-3 to TRBJ2-3; D is possibly TRBD2 (7 bases). Germline assignment: CDR1 MNHEY and CDR2 SVGEGT. There are 17 residues in the CDR3. The V gene lost 2 bases and the J gene lost 3 bases, with 18 bases spanning the gap. CDR3 nucleotide sequence: TGTGCCAGCAGTTACCTACGGGGGGCAACGCAGACAGATACGCAGTATTTT. It specifies CASSYLRGATQTDTQYF.

In this sample, this clonotype turned up a few times. The chain is built from TRBV4-3 and TRBJ2-5; a weak D match, TRBD2 (5 bases). The CDR3 spans 15 residues. Per the germline V gene, CDR1 is LGHNA and CDR2 is YSLEER. Trimming took off 0 bases at V and 1 base at J, with 9 bases between the two ends. Here the CDR3 DNA reads TGCGCCAGCAGCCAAGAGGTAGGGAGCCAAGAGACCCAGTACTTC. It specifies CASSQEVGSQETQYF.

The chain combines TRBV4-1 with TRBJ2-3, with no clear D. This CDR3 comprises 17 residues. CDR1 MGHRA and CDR2 YSYEKL come from the germline V gene. The V and J ends lost 1 base and 5 bases respectively, with 19 bases between them. The CDR3 region has the DNA TGCGCCAGCAGCCAAGGGAGCTTAACACTCTCAGTAGATACGCAGTATTTT. Encoded protein: CASSQGSLTLSVDTQYF.

This clonotype showed up many times. This sequence joins TRBV28 and TRBJ1-4; TRBD1 matches at 7 bases. The germline V gene encodes CDR1 MDHEN and CDR2 SYDVKM. Germline trimming cut 2 bases from V and 7 bases from J; bases unmatched to any gene: 4. This CDR3 has 14 residues. The CDR3 reads CASSLRGPVEKLFF. As DNA, the CDR3 is TGTGCCAGCAGTTTAAGGGGGCCTGTTGAAAAACTGTTTTTT.

This clonotype has just a few counts. The gene calls are TRBV30 and TRBJ2-1; the match to TRBD2 covers 8 bases. Losses at the gene ends were 2 bases for V and 4 bases for J; bases not matched to a gene: 7. The CDR3 is 15 amino acids. Germline assignment: CDR1 GTSNPN and CDR2 SVGIG (reference sequence). CDR3 sequence: CAWSPLVAGYNEQFF. Written as DNA, the CDR3 is TGTGCCTGGAGTCCACTGGTAGCGGGATACAATGAGCAGTTCTTC.

This clonotype has a count of ten or more. The chain is built from TRBV6-5 and TRBJ1-4; 9 bases map to TRBD1. Per the germline V gene, CDR1 is MNHEY and CDR2 is SVGAGI. The V segment lost 7 bases and the J segment 6 bases; nucleotides outside the gene matches: 6. There are 14 residues in the CDR3. CDR3 bases: TGTGCCAGCAAACCGGGACAGGGATATGAAAAACTGTTTTTT. Translation gives CASKPGQGYEKLFF.

This clonotype was found a few times. This chain links TRBV10-2 with TRBJ2-2; D is possibly TRBD1 (5 bases). The CDR3 runs to 14 residues. Germline V gene lookup returns CDR1 WSHSY and CDR2 SAAADI. V was trimmed by 7 bases and J by 8 bases, leaving 17 bases between them. The CDR3 is CASTPLQGRGELFF. CDR3 bases: TGCGCCAGCACCCCCCTTCAGGGCCGAGGGGAGCTGTTTTTT.

This clonotype was seen repeatedly, ten times or more. The chain carries TRBV18 and TRBJ2-5; D unclear. The V end was cut by 8 bases, the J end by 1 base, with 11 bases between. This CDR3 region has 13 residues. CDR1 KGHSH and CDR2 LQKENI come from the germline V gene. The CDR3 DNA reads TGTGCCAGCAGCCCACCAGTCCAAGAGACCCAGTACTTC. Residues: CASSPPVQETQYF.

V is TRBV4-2 and J is TRBJ2-7, with D perhaps matching TRBD1 or TRBD2 (5 bases each). The length of the CDR3 is 15 residues. V lost 3 bases to trimming and J lost 2 bases, with 14 bases between them. Looked up from germline, CDR1 is LGHNA and CDR2 is YNFKEQ. The CDR3 protein is CASSHTFGGAYEQYF. CDR3 DNA sequence: TGTGCCAGCAGCCACACCTTTGGGGGAGCCTACGAGCAGTACTTC.

This clonotype came up many times. The V and J genes are TRBV19 and TRBJ2-3, with TRBD1 matching over 9 bases. CDR3 length: 16 residues. Germline CDR1 LNHDA, CDR2 SQIVND (reference sequence). The ends lost 3 bases at V and 0 bases at J; junction bases unmatched: 4. CDR3 bases: TGTGCCAGTAGTATCGGACAGGGGCCGAGCACAGATACGCAGTATTTT. This translates into CASSIGQGPSTDTQYF.

V usage is TRBV9 and J usage is TRBJ2-7, with TRBD2 identical over 9 bases. This CDR3 has 15 amino acids. V dropped 3 bases and J dropped 4; count of bases not matched to a gene: 8. CDR1 SGDLS and CDR2 YYNGEE come from the germline V gene. In DNA form, the CDR3 reads TGTGCCAGCAGCGGTCCGACTAGCGGAGTTTACGAGCAGTACTTC. Translating it yields CASSGPTSGVYEQYF.

This clonotype was seen a few times. The chain employs TRBV12-3 or TRBV12-4 and TRBJ1-1; perhaps TRBD1 as D (5 bases). Trimming removed 11 bases at V and 0 bases at J, with 13 bases between. The CDR3 loop spans 13 amino acids. The CDR3 protein is CAAREGLNTEAFF. CDR3 in DNA: TGTGCCGCCCGAGAGGGGTTGAACACTGAAGCTTTCTTT.